This entry describes one T cell receptor (beta chain). Its antigen is still unknown. Sequencing used immunoSEQ multiplex PCR; TCRdb keeps in-frame clones, though not all of them. The repertoire includes 35,000 to 55,000 clones, around three quarters of them detected once, and 10% to 12% sits in the top ten. These data come from a study of vaccination effects on CD4 cells after COVID-19. Study in general: Vaccine administered to participants consisted of two doses of either BNT162b2 or mRNA-1273. Whole-study findings and limits: Clones induced by infection and by vaccine showed marked clonal contraction late after vaccination.

Pools of viral peptides were used by the ViraFEST assay to expand antigen-specific CD4+ T cells ahead of sequencing. A roughly 11-day culture period preceded the isolation of CD4+ T cells. Nucleocapsid antibodies were negative in the vaccine recipients, who had never had SARS-CoV-2 infection. Researchers reported culturing 2 million to 2.5 million PBMC in each well, adding around 10 IU/ml IL-2 and about 9.5 ug/ml peptides. J gave up 2 bases and V 4 bases, and 4 bases lay outside the gene matches. CDR1 is SGHKS, CDR2 YYEKEE, per germline (reference sequence). This CDR3 spans 15 amino acids. The source is a human donor who received a COVID-19 vaccine. The material sequenced was CD4+ T cells from PBMCs cultured with SARS-CoV-2 spike peptides, taken before COVID-19 vaccination. The chain combines TRBV5-5 with TRBJ2-1; 9 nucleotides line up with TRBD2. This CDR3 is CASSDLAGPYNEQFF. In DNA form, the CDR3 reads TGTGCCAGCAGCGACCTAGCGGGGCCCTACAATGAGCAGTTCTTC.